The rows below give T cell receptor beta chains drawn from one sample of a study of T cell responses to AZD1222 COVID-19 vaccine. Method: immunoSEQ multiplex PCR; TCRdb's copy keeps in-frame clones and lacks some. Among tens of thousands of clones listed, about three quarters were seen once. Sample: peripheral blood, taken on day 0 of AZD1222 vaccination. These receptors originate from an adult in good health. Both conserved end residues are part of each CDR3.

j_call,v_call,cdr3_aa
TRBJ2-4,TRBV6-2/TRBV6-3,CASSYRGQGKNIQYF
TRBJ2-5,TRBV6-5,CASGTQGRRGETQYF
TRBJ2-7,TRBV18,CASSPPPPAGGKEQYF
TRBJ1-6,TRBV10-1,CASSEWTGENSPLHF
TRBJ1-1,TRBV6-5,CASSPLGNTEAFF
TRBJ2-2,TRBV19,CASIRGNTGELFF
TRBJ1-2,TRBV3-1/TRBV3-2,CASSQDRGVGYTF
TRBJ2-6,TRBV10-3,CAISQGRGSGANVLTF
TRBJ2-5,TRBV5-1,CASSDGLVGERETQYF
TRBJ2-2,TRBV24-1,CATSDSGGGTGELFF
TRBJ1-4,TRBV27,CASSPQGDEKLFF
TRBJ2-3,TRBV14,CASSLGGTQYF
TRBJ2-2,TRBV6-5,CASSPLDGTGELFF
TRBJ2-2,TRBV7-2,CASSLTGVLSTGELFF
TRBJ1-2,TRBV7-2,CASSNQGRGHGYTF
TRBJ2-3,TRBV10-3,CAISDPGRGTDTQYF